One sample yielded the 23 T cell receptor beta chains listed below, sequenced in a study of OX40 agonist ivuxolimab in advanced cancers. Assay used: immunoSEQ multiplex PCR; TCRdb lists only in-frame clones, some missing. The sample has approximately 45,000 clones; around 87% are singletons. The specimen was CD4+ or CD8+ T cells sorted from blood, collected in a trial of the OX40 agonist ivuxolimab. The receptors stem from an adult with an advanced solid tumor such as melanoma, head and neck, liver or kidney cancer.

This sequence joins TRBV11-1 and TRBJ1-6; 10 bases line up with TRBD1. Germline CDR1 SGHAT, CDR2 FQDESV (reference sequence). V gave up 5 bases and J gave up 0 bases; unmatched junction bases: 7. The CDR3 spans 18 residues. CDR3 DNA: TGTGCCAGCAGCCGAGGGACAGGGGCAGGCTCCTATAATTCACCCCTCCACTTT. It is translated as CASSRGTGAGSYNSPLHF.

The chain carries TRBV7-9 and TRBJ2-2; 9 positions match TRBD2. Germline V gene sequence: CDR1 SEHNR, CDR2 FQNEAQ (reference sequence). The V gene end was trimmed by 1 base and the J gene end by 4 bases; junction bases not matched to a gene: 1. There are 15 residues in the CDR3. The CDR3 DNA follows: TGTGCCAGCAGCTTAGTAGCGGGGGTCACCGGGGAGCTGTTTTTT. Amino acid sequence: CASSLVAGVTGELFF.

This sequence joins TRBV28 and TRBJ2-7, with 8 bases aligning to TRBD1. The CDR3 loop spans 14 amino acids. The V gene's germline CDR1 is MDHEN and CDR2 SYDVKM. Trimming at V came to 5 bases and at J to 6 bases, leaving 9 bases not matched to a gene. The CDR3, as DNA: TGTGCCAGCAGTCGTCACGGAGGACAGGGCGAGCAGTACGTC. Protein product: CASSRHGGQGEQYV.

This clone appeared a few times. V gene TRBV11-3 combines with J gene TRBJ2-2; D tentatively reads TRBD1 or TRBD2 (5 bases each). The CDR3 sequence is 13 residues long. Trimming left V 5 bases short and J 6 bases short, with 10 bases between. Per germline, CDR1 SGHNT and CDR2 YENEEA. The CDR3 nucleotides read TGTGCCAGCAGCCCAGGGACGGCCGGGGAGCTGTTTTTT. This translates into CASSPGTAGELFF.

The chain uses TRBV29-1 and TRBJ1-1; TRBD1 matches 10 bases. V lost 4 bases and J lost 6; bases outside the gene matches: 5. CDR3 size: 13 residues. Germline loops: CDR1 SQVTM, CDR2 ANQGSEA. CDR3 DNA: TGCAGCGTTGGGTGGGACAGGGGTCCTGAAGCTTTCTTT. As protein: CSVGWDRGPEAFF.

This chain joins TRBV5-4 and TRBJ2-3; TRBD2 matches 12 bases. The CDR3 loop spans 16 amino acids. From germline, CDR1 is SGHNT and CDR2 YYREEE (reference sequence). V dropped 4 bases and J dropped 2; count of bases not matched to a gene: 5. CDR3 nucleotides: TGTGCCAGCAGCCCTGGACTAGCGGGAAACACAGATACGCAGTATTTT. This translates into CASSPGLAGNTDTQYF.

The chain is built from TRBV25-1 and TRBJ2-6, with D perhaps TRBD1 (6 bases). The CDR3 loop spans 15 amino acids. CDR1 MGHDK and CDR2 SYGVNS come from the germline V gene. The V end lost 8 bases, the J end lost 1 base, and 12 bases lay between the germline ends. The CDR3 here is CASGAGVSGANVLTF. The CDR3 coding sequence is TGTGCCAGCGGTGCAGGGGTTTCTGGGGCCAACGTCCTGACTTTC.

The CDR3 region is CASSLNSEAFF. As DNA, the CDR3 is TGTGCCAGCAGCCTTAATAGTGAAGCTTTCTTT. The chain is built from TRBV5-6 and TRBJ1-1; D not resolved. Germline CDR1 is SGHDT and CDR2 is YYEEEE. CDR3 length: 11 residues. V was trimmed by 4 bases and J by 7 bases, leaving 8 bases between them. Using reference TRBV5-6 and TRBJ1-1 for the parts outside the CDR3, the full variable domain is DAGVTQSPTHLIKTRGQQVTLRCSPKSGHDTVSWYQQALGQGPQFIFQYYEEEERQRGNFPDRFSGHQFPNYSSELNVNALLLGDSALYLCASSLNSEAFFGQGTRLTVV.

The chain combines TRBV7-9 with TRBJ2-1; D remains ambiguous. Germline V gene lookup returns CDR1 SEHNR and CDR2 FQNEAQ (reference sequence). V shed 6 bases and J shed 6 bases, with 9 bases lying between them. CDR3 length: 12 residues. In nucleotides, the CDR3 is TGTGCCAGCAGAGACGGGTTCAATGAGCAGTTCTTC. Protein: CASRDGFNEQFF.

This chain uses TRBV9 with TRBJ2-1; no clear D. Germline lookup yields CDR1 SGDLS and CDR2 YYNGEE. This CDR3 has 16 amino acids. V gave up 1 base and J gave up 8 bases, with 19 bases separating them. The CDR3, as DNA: TGTGCCAGCAGCGTAAGATTGGGCGGCCCCTCGGATGAGCAGTTCTTC. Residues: CASSVRLGGPSDEQFF.

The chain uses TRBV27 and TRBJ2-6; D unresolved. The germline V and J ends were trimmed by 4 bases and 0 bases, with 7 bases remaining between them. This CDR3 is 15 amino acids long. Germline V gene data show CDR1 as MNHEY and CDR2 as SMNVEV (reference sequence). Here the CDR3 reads CASSSPVSGANVLTF. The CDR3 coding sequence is TGTGCCAGCAGTTCACCAGTCTCTGGGGCCAACGTCCTGACTTTC. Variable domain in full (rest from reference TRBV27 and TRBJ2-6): EAQVTQNPRYLITVTGKKLTVTCSQNMNHEYMSWYRQDPGLGLRQIYYSMNVEVTDKGDVPEGYKVSRKEKRNFPLILESPSPNQTSLYFCASSSPVSGANVLTFGAGSRLTVL.

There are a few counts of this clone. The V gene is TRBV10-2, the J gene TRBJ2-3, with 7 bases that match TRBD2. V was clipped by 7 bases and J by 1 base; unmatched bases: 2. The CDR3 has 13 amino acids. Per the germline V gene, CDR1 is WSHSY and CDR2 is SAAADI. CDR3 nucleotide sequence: TGCGCCAGCAATCGGGGGGGCACAGATACGCAGTATTTT. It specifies CASNRGGTDTQYF.

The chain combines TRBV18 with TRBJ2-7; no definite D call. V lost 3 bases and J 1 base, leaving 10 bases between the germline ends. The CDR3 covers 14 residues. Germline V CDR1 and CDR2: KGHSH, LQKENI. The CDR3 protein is CASSPPTQSYEQYF. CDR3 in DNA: TGTGCCAGCTCACCTCCGACACAATCCTACGAGCAGTACTTC.

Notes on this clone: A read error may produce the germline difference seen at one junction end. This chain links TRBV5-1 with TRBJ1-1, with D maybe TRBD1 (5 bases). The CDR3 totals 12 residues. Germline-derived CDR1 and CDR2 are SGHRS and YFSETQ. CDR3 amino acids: CASSLAGNEAFF. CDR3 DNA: TGCGCCAGCAGTTTGGCAGGGAATGAAGCTTTCTTT.

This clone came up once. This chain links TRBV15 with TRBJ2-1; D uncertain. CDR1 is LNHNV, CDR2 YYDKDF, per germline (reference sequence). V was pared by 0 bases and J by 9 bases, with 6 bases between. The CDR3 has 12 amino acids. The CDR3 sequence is CATSRDNPEQFF. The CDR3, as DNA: TGTGCCACCAGCAGAGATAATCCTGAGCAGTTCTTC.

The CDR3 coding sequence is TGTGCCAGCAGTTTATATAAGGGGGGGGAACGGACAGATACGCAGTATTTT. Protein sequence: CASSLYKGGERTDTQYF. V and J are TRBV27 and TRBJ2-3; perhaps TRBD2 as D (7 bases). The length of the CDR3 is 17 residues. Germline V gene lookup returns CDR1 MNHEY and CDR2 SMNVEV (reference sequence). The V gene lost 1 base and the J gene lost 3 bases, with 17 bases spanning the gap.

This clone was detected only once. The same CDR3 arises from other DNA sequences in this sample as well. The DNA for the CDR3 is TGTGCCAGTAGTATACGGGACACCAATCAGCCCCAGCATTTT. It specifies CASSIRDTNQPQHF. The chain uses TRBV19 and TRBJ1-5; perhaps TRBD1 as D (6 bases). The CDR3 loop spans 14 amino acids. Trimming stripped 2 bases from V and 3 bases from J, with 8 bases between. The V gene's germline CDR1 is LNHDA and CDR2 SQIVND (reference sequence).

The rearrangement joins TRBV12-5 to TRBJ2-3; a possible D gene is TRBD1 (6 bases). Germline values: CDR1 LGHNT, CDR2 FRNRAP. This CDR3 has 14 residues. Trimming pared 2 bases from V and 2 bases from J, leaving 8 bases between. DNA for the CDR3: TGTGCTAGTGGTTTGACAGGGCCCACAGATACGCAGTATTTT. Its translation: CASGLTGPTDTQYF.

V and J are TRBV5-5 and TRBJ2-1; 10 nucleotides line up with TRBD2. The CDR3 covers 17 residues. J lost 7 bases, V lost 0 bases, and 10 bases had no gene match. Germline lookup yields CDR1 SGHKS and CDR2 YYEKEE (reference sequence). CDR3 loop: CASSLAELLAGDNEQFF. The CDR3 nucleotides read TGTGCCAGCAGCTTGGCCGAATTGCTAGCGGGAGATAATGAGCAGTTCTTC. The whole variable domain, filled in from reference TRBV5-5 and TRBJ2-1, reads DAGVTQSPTHLIKTRGQQVTLRCSPISGHKSVSWYQQVLGQGPQFIFQYYEKEERGRGNFPDRFSARQFPNYSSELNVNALLLGDSALYLCASSLAELLAGDNEQFFGPGTRLTVL.

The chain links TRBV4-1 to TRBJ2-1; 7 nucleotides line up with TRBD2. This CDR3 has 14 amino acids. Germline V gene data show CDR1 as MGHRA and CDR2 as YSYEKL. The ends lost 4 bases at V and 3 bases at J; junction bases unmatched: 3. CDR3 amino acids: CASSPLAGYNEQFF. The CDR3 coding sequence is TGCGCCAGCAGCCCTTTAGCGGGCTACAATGAGCAGTTCTTC.

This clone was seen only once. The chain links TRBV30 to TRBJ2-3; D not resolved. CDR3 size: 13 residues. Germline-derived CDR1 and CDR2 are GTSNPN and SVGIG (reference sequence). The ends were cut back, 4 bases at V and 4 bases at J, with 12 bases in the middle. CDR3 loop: CAWKKTTPDTQYF. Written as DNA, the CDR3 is TGTGCCTGGAAGAAAACAACCCCAGATACGCAGTATTTT.

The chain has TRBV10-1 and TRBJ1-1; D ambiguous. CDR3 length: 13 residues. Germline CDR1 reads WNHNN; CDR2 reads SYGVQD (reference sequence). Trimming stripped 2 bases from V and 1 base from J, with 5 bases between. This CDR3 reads CASSEVANTEAFF. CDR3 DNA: TGCGCCAGCAGTGAGGTTGCGAACACTGAAGCTTTCTTT.

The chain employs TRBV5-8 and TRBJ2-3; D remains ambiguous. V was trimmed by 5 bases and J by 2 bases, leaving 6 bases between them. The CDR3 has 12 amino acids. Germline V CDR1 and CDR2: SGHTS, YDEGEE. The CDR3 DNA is TGTGCCAGCAGGAAGTACACAGATACGCAGTATTTT. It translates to CASRKYTDTQYF.